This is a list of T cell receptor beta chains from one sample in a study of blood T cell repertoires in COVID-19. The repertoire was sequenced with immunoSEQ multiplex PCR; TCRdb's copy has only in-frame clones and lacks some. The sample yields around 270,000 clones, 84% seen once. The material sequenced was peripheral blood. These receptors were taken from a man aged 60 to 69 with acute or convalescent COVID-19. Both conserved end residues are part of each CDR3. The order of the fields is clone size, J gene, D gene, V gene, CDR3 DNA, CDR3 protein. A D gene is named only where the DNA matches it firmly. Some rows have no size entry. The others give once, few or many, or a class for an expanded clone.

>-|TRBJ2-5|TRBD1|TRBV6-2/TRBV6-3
TGTGCCAGCAGATACAGGGGGCAAGAGACCCAGTACTTC
CASRYRGQETQYF
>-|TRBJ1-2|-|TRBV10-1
TGCGCCAGCATCCTAGCGGGTGCAGCATGCTATGGCTACACCTTC
CASILAGAACYGYTF
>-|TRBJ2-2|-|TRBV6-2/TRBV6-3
TGTGCCAGCAGTTACAGTAGCAGGAACACCGGGGAGCTGTTTTTT
CASSYSSRNTGELFF
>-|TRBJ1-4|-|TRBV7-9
TGTGCCAGCAGCTTAAGTGGAGGATCAACTAATGAAAAACTGTTTTTT
CASSLSGGSTNEKLFF
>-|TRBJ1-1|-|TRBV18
TGTGCCAGCTCGCCCGGACAGTTTGAAGCTTTCTTT
CASSPGQFEAFF
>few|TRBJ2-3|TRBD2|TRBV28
TGTGCCAGCAGTCCGATGACTAGCGGTAGCACAGATACGCAGTATTTT
CASSPMTSGSTDTQYF
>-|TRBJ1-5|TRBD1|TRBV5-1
TGCGCCAGCAGCTTGGGGACAGGGAGTCAGCCCCAGCATTTT
CASSLGTGSQPQHF
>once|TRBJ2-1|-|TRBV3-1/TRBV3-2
TGTGCCAGCAGCCAAGTGCGGTCGAGCTCCTACAATGAGCAGTTCTTC
CASSQVRSSSYNEQFF
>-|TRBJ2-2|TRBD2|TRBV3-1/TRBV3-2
TGTGCCAGCACGCCGGGGAGTAGCGGGACTCGGGAGCTGTTTTTT
CASTPGSSGTRELFF
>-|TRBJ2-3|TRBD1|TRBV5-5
TGTGCCAGCAGCTTGGCCGGGACAGATTATTTCACAGATACGCAGTATTTT
CASSLAGTDYFTDTQYF
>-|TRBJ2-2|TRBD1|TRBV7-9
TGTGCCAGCAGCTCGGGACAGTACACCGGGGAGCTGTTTTTT
CASSSGQYTGELFF
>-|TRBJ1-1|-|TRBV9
TGTGCCAGCAGCGTAGTTGGGAGGAATGAAGCTTTCTTT
CASSVVGRNEAFF
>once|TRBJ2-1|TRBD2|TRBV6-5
TGTGCCAGCAGTCTCAGACTAGCGGGGACTAATGAGCAGTTCTTC
CASSLRLAGTNEQFF
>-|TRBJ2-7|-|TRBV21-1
TGTGCCAGCTGTAGCGGGAACACCTACGAGCAGTACTTC
CASCSGNTYEQYF
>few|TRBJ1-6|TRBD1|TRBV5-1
TGCGCCAGCAGCTCCGTTACGGGACAGCATAATTCACCCCTCCACTTT
CASSSVTGQHNSPLHF
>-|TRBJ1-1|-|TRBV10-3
TGTGCCATCAGCACCACTCTTGAAACTGAAGCTTTCTTT
CAISTTLETEAFF
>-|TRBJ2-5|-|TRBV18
TGTGCCAGCTCACCCGCACAGGCCTCCCAAGAGACCCAGTACTTC
CASSPAQASQETQYF
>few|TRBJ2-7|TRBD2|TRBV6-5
TGTGCCAGCAGCGCTGGGACTAGCGGCTCCTACGAGCAGTACTTC
CASSAGTSGSYEQYF
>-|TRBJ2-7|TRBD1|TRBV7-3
TGTGCCAGCAGCTTAATCGTGGGACAGGGATACGAGCAGTACTTC
CASSLIVGQGYEQYF
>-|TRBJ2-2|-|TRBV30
TGTGCCTGGAGTGTCGGGGACACCGGGGAGCTGTTTTTT
CAWSVGDTGELFF
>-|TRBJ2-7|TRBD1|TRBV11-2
TGTGCCAGCAGCTCCCATCCGACAGGGGGAAACGAGCAGTACTTC
CASSSHPTGGNEQYF
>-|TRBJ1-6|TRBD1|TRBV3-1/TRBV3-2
TGTGCCAGCAGCCGAGGGACAGGGGAATATTCACCCCTCCACTTT
CASSRGTGEYSPLHF
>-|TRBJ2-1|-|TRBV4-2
TGTGCCAGCAGCCGGGAGGACAGGAACTCCTACAATGAGCAGTTCTTC
CASSREDRNSYNEQFF
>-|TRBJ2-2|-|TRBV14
TGTGCCAGCAGCCAAGACAGGTACACCGGGGAGCTGTTTTTT
CASSQDRYTGELFF
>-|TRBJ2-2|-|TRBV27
TGTGCCAGCGGCCCCGGGGGGCCCGGTCCCGGGGAGCTGTTTTTT
CASGPGGPGPGELFF
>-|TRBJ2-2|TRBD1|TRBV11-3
TGTGCCAGCAGCTTAGGGACAGGCCTCTCGAACACCGGGGAGCTGTTTTTT
CASSLGTGLSNTGELFF
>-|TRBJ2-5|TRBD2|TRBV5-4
TGTGCCAGCAGCTTCTTGGGGGGGGAGACCCAGTACTTC
CASSFLGGETQYF
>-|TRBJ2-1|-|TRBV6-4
TGTGCCAGCAGTCTAAGGGGTGACAATGAGCAGTTCTTC
CASSLRGDNEQFF
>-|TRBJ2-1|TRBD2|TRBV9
TGTGCCAGCAGCGCTAGCGGTAGCTCCTACAATGAGCAGTTCTTC
CASSASGSSYNEQFF
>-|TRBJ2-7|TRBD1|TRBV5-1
TGCGCCAGCAGCTTACAGGGGGCCCAAGGGGAGCAGTACTTC
CASSLQGAQGEQYF
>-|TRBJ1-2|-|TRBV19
TGTGCCAGTAGTTCCGCCGCCTACAGGTCCGGAAACTATGGCTACACCTTC
CASSSAAYRSGNYGYTF
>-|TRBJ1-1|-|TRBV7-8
TGTGCCAGCAGCGCCCGGGACACCCAAGAAGCTTTCTTT
CASSARDTQEAFF
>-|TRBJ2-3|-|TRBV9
TGTGCCAGCAGCCCAGAGGGGGGGACCACAGATACGCAGTATTTT
CASSPEGGTTDTQYF
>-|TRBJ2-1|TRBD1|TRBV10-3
TGTGCCATCACTTCGACAGGGATGCCCTACAATGAGCAGTTCTTC
CAITSTGMPYNEQFF